This TCR beta chain appears in the sequencing data of a study of Tregs in tolerant kidney transplant recipients (dated by TCRdb to the late 2010s). About the full investigation: Related donors were used in the transplants with nonmyeloablative bone marrow transplantation, and mixed chimerism was transient in the human trials. Sorted recipient Tregs were cultured for around 17 days with irradiated activated donor B cells plus IL-2, and restimulation was performed on day 11. Once the B cell culture was finished, the cells were sorted into two populations: CD4+CD8-CD25+CD127- and CD4+CD8-4-1BB+CD40L-. Activated donor B cells were produced over 10 days on irradiated CD40L-expressing 3T3 cells in the presence of cyclosporin A and IL-4. Additional Treg samples were obtained from a roughly 3-day mixed lymphocyte reaction with belatacept, with some samples followed by a 5-day donor restimulation, before recipient CD4+CD25+CD127- cells were sorted. Antibodies distinguished recipient from donor cells when sorting primary belatacept mixed lymphocyte reaction cultures. Before combined kidney and bone marrow transplantation, this study identified donor-specific regulatory T cells using TCRbeta sequencing and then followed those same cells after transplant.

Read against the paper, the sample's time point label means: blood sample drawn before combined kidney and bone marrow transplant. The patients were a few recipients of combined kidney and bone marrow transplants from the ITN036ST trial, and samples were available only for these trial subjects. Healthy control blood was separated into PBMCs by Ficoll density gradient and cryopreserved, and patient PBMCs were collected both before and after transplant. For TCRbeta CDR3 sequencing, genomic DNA was extracted from sorted cells using the QIAGEN DNeasy Blood and Tissue Kit. High-throughput TCRbeta CDR3 sequencing, which included PCR amplification with bias correction and internal controls, was done commercially through immunoSEQ. On the study's bioinformatics: Unique productive TCRbeta sequences were defined by CDR3 nucleotide sequence when primers matched and otherwise by CDR3 amino acid sequence together with Vbeta and Jbeta genes. A sequence was defined as donor-reactive if the sequence was expanded at least 5-fold in CFSE-low cells compared with unstimulated cells and had a frequency of at least 0.01% in CFSE-low cells. Jensen-Shannon divergence, calculated on the top 100 TCRbeta sequences ranked by frequency, was used to quantify repertoire divergence. When a sample had multiple sequencing runs, each run was corrected for sorting error separately and the runs were then pooled. Imported from immuneACCESS, the table was reduced by TCRdb to in-frame sequences with V and J called. These copies leave out some clones; in studies compared against another copy, an unresolved V gene accounts for under half, and the cause of the remainder is not known. V and J calls plus clone size are reproduced from that table; the DNA served to infer D and trimming. The sample includes 9,500 to 12,000 clones, with more than 75% observed a single time. 5% to 7.5% of the sample rests with the top ten.

The germline V gene (reference sequence) specifies SEHNR as CDR1 and FQNEAQ as CDR2. At the junction V is shortened by 5 bases and J by 4 bases; bases outside the gene matches: 16. The CDR3 goes from the cysteine to the phenylalanine over 17 residues. Only the CDR3 DNA is retained, 51 bases long and in frame from the first base. Overall results and qualifications from the work: Biological reproducibility was not directly assessed, although technical replication error appeared to be minimal. Donor-specific Treg expansion was found to exceed global Treg expansion in tolerant patients, suggesting antigen-driven rather than nonspecific expansion. Expanding Tregs with activated donor B cells appeared to identify the most biologically relevant and donor-specific TCRbeta repertoire. The study was constrained by small patient numbers, and validation of the findings is required in larger populations and under other immunosuppression protocols. For some patients, the PCR primers changed as time went on, which meant samples from those patients could not be compared with one another at the nucleotide level.

This clone was seen a single time. Its antigen is still unknown. No clone much larger than this one lies a single base away; base qualities are absent. The sequence was obtained from a human patient who received a combined kidney and bone marrow transplant. The material sequenced was Tregs from blood cultured with allogeneic cells, taken before the transplant. The receptor chain draws on TRBV7-9 and TRBJ1-2, and TRBD1 matches 7 of the central bases. This receptor carries the CDR3 CASSQRFTGVGSYGYTF. The nucleotide sequence is TGTGCCAGCAGCCAAAGATTTACAGGGGTTGGCTCCTATGGCTACACCTTC.